Presented here are 10 T cell receptor beta chains from one specimen sequenced in a study. TCRdb used MiXCR to reprocess the RT-PCR reads, holding one entry per CDR3 protein. The sample shows about 680,000 distinct CDR3 sequences, 13% to 15% of them seen only once. Sample: memory CD4+ T cells from blood. The receptors here all came from a female donor in good health, serving as a healthy control.

The rearrangement joins TRBV12-3 or TRBV12-4 to TRBJ1-1; D possibly corresponds to TRBD1 (6 bases). The CDR3 contains 13 residues. Trimming removed 5 bases at V and 10 bases at J, with 17 bases between. CDR3 DNA: TGTGCCAGCAGTCCTCAGGGGCTTGGGGGAGCTTTCTTT. Its protein is CASSPQGLGGAFF.

This clonotype has a handful of counts. V gene TRBV4-3 combines with J gene TRBJ2-3; 8 positions agree with TRBD2. The J segment lost 2 bases and the V segment lost 3 bases, leaving 10 bases of the junction unmatched. The CDR3 runs 17 residues. The V gene's germline CDR1 is LGHNA and CDR2 YSLEER. This CDR3 is CASSHDWIAGYTDTQYF. The DNA of the CDR3 is TGCGCCAGCAGCCACGATTGGATAGCGGGGTACACAGATACGCAGTATTTT.

The V and J genes are TRBV7-9 and TRBJ2-1, with D hard to call. The CDR3 contains 11 residues. The V end was cut by 6 bases, the J end by 8 bases, with 8 bases between. Germline values: CDR1 SEHNR, CDR2 FQNEAQ (reference sequence). CDR3 in DNA: TGTGCCAGCAGTCGAGCCCATGAGCAGTTCTTC. Protein: CASSRAHEQFF.

This clonotype was observed a handful of times. CDR3 residues: CASSQGEGRGETQYF. In DNA form, the CDR3 reads TGCGCCAGCAGCCAAGGGGAGGGTCGGGGAGAGACCCAGTACTTC. The rearrangement uses TRBV4-3 and TRBJ2-5, with 7 bases fitting TRBD2. The germline V gene has CDR1 LGHNA and CDR2 YSLEER. The V and J ends lost 1 base and 4 bases, in that order; junction bases with no gene match: 6. The CDR3 covers 15 residues.

This clonotype showed up just a few times. This chain joins TRBV7-2 and TRBJ1-2; maybe TRBD1 (5 bases). The germline CDR1 and CDR2 sequences are SGHTA and FQGNSA. The CDR3 contains 13 residues. Trimming left V 4 bases short and J 8 bases short, with 14 bases between. This chain's CDR3 is CASSSDRRVGYTF. CDR3 in DNA: TGTGCCAGCAGCTCGGACCGCAGGGTCGGCTACACCTTC. Filled out from reference TRBV7-2 and TRBJ1-2, the complete variable domain reads GAGVSQSPSNKVTEKGKDVELRCDPISGHTALYWYRQSLGQGLEFLIYFQGNSAPDKSGLPSDRFSAERTGGSVSTLTIQRTQQEDSAVYLCASSSDRRVGYTFGSGTRLTVV.

This clonotype was counted a few times. This CDR3 reads CASRLPGLLTYEQYF. Here the CDR3 DNA reads TGTGCCAGCAGATTACCGGGACTACTTACCTACGAGCAGTACTTC. The chain joins TRBV6-4 to TRBJ2-7; 7 nucleotides align to TRBD2. The CDR3 is 15 residues long. Germline V CDR1 and CDR2: MRHNA, SNTAGT. V lost 6 bases, J lost 2 bases, and 10 bases stayed unmatched.

The chain combines TRBV3-1 with TRBJ2-5, with 12 bases that match TRBD2. CDR3 length: 15 residues. In germline, CDR1 is LGHDT, CDR2 YNNKEL (reference sequence). V trimming: 2 bases; J trimming: 5 bases; junction bases outside the gene matches: 3. In nucleotides, the CDR3 is TGTGCCAGCAGCCAACTAGCGGGAGGGCTCGAGACCCAGTACTTC. Translation gives CASSQLAGGLETQYF.

This clonotype was seen a few times. The V call is TRBV24-1, the J call TRBJ2-1; no definite D call. V was trimmed by 6 bases and J by 4 bases, leaving 9 bases between them. The germline V gene has CDR1 KGHDR and CDR2 SFDVKD. CDR3 length: 13 residues. In DNA form, the CDR3 reads TGTGCCACCAGTAAGCCAGGTTACAATGAGCAGTTCTTC. Protein sequence: CATSKPGYNEQFF.

This sequence joins TRBV20-1 and TRBJ2-7; maybe TRBD1 (6 bases). Germline V CDR1 and CDR2: DFQATT, SNEGSKA (reference sequence). This CDR3 comprises 11 residues. V gave up 6 bases and J gave up 3 bases, with 9 bases separating them. The CDR3 DNA sequence: TGCAGTGCCCTGGACAGCTACGAGCAGTACTTC. Protein: CSALDSYEQYF.

This clonotype was counted between two and nine times. A read error may be the cause here, since a much bigger clone is one base away. CDR3 amino acids: CASSAQNIHYF. The DNA for the CDR3 is TGTGCCAGCAGCGCGCAAAACATTCATTACTTC. The genes are TRBV7-2 and TRBJ2-4; no clear D gene. The CDR3 is made up of 11 amino acids. Germline CDR1 reads SGHTA; CDR2 reads FQGNSA.